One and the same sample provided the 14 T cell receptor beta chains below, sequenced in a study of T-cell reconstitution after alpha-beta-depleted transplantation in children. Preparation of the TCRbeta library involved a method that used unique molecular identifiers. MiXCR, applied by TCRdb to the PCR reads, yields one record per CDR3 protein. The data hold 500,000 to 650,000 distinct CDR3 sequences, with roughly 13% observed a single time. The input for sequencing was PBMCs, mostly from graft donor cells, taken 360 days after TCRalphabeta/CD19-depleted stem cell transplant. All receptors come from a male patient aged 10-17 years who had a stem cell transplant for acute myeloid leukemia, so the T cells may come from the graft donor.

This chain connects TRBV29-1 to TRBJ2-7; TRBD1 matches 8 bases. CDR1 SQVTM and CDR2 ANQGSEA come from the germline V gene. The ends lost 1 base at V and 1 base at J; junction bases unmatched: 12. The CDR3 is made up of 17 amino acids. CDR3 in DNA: TGCAGCGTTGAAGGCCGTCTTGTAACAGGGGGATCCTACGAGCAGTACTTC. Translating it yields CSVEGRLVTGGSYEQYF.

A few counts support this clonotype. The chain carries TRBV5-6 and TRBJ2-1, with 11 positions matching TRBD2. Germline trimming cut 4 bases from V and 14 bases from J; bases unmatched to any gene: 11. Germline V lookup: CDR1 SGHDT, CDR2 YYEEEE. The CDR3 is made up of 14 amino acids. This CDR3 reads CASSPTTSGTLEFF. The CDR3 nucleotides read TGTGCCAGCAGCCCCACGACTAGCGGGACCCTTGAGTTCTTC.

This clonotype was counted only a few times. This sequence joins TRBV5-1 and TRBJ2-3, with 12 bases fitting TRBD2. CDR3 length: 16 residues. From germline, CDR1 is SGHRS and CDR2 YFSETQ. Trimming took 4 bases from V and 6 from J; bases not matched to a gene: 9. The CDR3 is CASSLGLAGRLDTQYF. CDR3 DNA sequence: TGCGCCAGCAGCCTCGGACTAGCGGGGCGTCTGGATACGCAGTATTTT.

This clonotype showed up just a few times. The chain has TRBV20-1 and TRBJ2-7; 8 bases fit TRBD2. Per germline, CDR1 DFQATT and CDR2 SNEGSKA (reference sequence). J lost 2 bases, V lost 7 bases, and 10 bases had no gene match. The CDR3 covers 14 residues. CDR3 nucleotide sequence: TGCAGTGTCAGGGCCAGCGGGGGTACCTACGAGCAGTACTTC. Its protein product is CSVRASGGTYEQYF.

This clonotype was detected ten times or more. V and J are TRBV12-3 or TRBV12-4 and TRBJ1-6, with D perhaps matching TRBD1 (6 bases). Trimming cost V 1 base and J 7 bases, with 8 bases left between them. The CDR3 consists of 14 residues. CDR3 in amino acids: CASSLVTGNSPLHF. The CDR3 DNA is TGTGCCAGCAGTTTAGTGACAGGAAATTCACCCCTCCACTTT.

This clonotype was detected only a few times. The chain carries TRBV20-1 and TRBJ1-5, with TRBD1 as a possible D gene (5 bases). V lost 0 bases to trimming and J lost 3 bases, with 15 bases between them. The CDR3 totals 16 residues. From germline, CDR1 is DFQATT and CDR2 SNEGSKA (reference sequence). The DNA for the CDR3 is TGCAGTGCTAGAGATTATGGGGCACCGGCCAATCAGCCCCAGCATTTT. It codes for CSARDYGAPANQPQHF.

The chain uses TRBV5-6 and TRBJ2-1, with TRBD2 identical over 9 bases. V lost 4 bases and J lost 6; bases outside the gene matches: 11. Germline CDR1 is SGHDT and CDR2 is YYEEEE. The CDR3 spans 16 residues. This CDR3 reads CASSRGGLAGVNEQFF. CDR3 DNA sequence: TGTGCCAGCAGCCGGGGTGGCTTAGCGGGAGTCAATGAGCAGTTCTTC.

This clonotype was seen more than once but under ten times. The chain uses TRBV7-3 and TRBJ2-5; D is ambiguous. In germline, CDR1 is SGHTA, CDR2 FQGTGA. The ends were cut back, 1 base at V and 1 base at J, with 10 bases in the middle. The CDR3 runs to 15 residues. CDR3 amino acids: CASSLNGFRQETQYF. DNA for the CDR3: TGTGCCAGCAGCTTAAACGGGTTCCGCCAAGAGACCCAGTACTTC.

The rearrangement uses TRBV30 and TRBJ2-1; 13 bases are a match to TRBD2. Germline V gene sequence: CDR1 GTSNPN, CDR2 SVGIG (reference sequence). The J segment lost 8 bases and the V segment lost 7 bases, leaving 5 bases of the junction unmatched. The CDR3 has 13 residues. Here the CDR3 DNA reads TGTGCCTCCGGGACTAGCGGGATCGATGAGCAGTTCTTC. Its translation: CASGTSGIDEQFF.

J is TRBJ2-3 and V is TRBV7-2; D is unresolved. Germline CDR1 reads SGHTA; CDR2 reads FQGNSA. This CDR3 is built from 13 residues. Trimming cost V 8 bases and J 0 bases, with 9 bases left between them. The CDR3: CASDGFSTDTQYF. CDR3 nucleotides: TGTGCCAGCGACGGGTTTAGCACAGATACGCAGTATTTT.

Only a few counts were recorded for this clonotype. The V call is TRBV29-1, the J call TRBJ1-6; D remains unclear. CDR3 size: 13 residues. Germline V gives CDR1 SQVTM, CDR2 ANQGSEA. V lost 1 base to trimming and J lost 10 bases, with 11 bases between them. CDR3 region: CSVEVAGESPLHF. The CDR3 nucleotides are TGCAGCGTTGAAGTGGCGGGCGAGTCACCCCTCCACTTT.

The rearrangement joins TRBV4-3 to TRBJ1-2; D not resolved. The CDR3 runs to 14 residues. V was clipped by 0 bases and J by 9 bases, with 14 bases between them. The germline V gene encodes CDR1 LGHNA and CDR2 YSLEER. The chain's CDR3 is CASSQERVIGSYTF. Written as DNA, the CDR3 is TGCGCCAGCAGCCAAGAAAGGGTAATAGGCAGCTACACCTTC.

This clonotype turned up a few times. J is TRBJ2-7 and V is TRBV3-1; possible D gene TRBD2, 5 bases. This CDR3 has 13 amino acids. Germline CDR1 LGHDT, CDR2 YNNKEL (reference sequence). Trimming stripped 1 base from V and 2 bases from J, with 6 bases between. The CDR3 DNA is TGTGCCAGCAGCCAAGCACTAGCCTACGAGCAGTACTTC. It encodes CASSQALAYEQYF.

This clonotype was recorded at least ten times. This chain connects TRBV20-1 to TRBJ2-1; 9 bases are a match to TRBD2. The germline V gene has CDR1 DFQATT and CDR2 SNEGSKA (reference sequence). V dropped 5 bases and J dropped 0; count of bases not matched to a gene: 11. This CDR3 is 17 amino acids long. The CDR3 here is CSAPGSGRPSSYNEQFF. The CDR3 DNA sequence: TGCAGTGCTCCGGGGAGCGGGAGGCCCAGCTCCTACAATGAGCAGTTCTTC.